What follows describes a single TCR beta chain. As yet, its antigen is unknown. Sequencing used immunoSEQ multiplex PCR; TCRdb keeps in-frame clones, though not all of them. This sample has some 47,000 clones, with roughly 89% found just once. These data belong to a study of CD4+ T cells in melanoma. Notes on the study in general: CD8+ T cell, macrophage and B cell function reportedly correlated with neoantigen-specific CD4+ T cells. Diverse differentiation states were reported for melanoma neoantigen-specific CD4+ T cells.

V dropped 6 bases and J dropped 2 bases, with 14 bases sitting between them. The CDR3 length is 15 residues. CDR1 is SNHLY and CDR2 is FYNNEI in the germline V gene. The sample consisted of peripheral blood. The sequence was collected from a human donor with melanoma. The chain carries TRBV2 and TRBJ1-5, with a weak D call TRBD1 (5 bases). Here the CDR3 reads CASRRQGRGNQPQHF. In DNA, the CDR3 is TGTGCCAGCAGGAGGCAGGGAAGGGGCAATCAGCCCCAGCATTTT.